These 13 T cell receptor beta chains share one sample of origin, sequenced in a study of PD-1 blockade in classical Hodgkin lymphoma. Clones were sequenced by immunoSEQ multiplex PCR, and TCRdb holds only the in-frame ones, with some missing. The table shows several thousand clones, with approximately 86% occurring only once. All patients relapsed after autologous stem cell transplantation, and brentuximab vedotin exposure varied. Specimen: peripheral blood mononuclear cells (PBMCs), collected before the second cycle of nivolumab. These receptors originate from a human donor with classical Hodgkin lymphoma.

V usage is TRBV6-1 and J usage is TRBJ1-1; no reliable D call. The V end was cut by 1 base, the J end by 1 base, with 4 bases between. Germline V lookup: CDR1 MNHNS, CDR2 SASEGT. The length of the CDR3 is 13 residues. CDR3 nucleotide sequence: TGTGCCAGCAGTGAAGGCGGGAACACTGAAGCTTTCTTT. It yields the protein CASSEGGNTEAFF.

The chain combines TRBV15 with TRBJ2-3; 11 bases agree with TRBD1. This CDR3 has 17 residues. The germline V gene encodes CDR1 LNHNV and CDR2 YYDKDF (reference sequence). The V segment lost 0 bases and the J segment 4 bases; nucleotides outside the gene matches: 6. CDR3 protein: CATSREVDRGRADTQYF. CDR3 nucleotide sequence: TGTGCCACCAGCAGAGAGGTGGACAGGGGGCGCGCAGATACGCAGTATTTT.

The CDR3 sequence is CASSPLAGDNEQFF. DNA for the CDR3: TGTGCCAGCTCACCACTAGCGGGGGACAATGAGCAGTTCTTC. V usage is TRBV18 and J usage is TRBJ2-1; 9 bases agree with TRBD2. Germline V gene sequence: CDR1 KGHSH, CDR2 LQKENI. With 1 base clipped from V and 5 bases from J, the junction kept 0 bases outside the gene matches. This CDR3 spans 14 amino acids. The whole variable domain, filled in from reference TRBV18 and TRBJ2-1, reads NAGVMQNPRHLVRRRGQEARLRCSPMKGHSHVYWYRQLPEEGLKFMVYLQKENIIDESGMPKERFSAEFPKEGPSILRIQQVVRGDSAAYFCASSPLAGDNEQFFGPGTRLTVL.

The count of this clone is one. This chain uses TRBV18 with TRBJ2-7; 7 nucleotides match TRBD1. CDR3 length: 12 residues. Unmatched junction bases numbered 5, after V lost 5 bases and J lost 7 bases. Germline CDR1 reads KGHSH; CDR2 reads LQKENI. Here the CDR3 reads CASSSRQGEQYV. DNA of the CDR3: TGTGCCAGCTCATCCCGACAGGGTGAGCAGTACGTC.

The chain uses TRBV30 and TRBJ1-1; D gene uncertain. Trimming cost V 4 bases and J 1 base, with 4 bases left between them. The CDR3 is made up of 11 amino acids. The V gene's germline CDR1 is GTSNPN and CDR2 SVGIG (reference sequence). The CDR3: CAWKENTEAFF. CDR3 in DNA: TGTGCCTGGAAGGAGAACACTGAAGCTTTCTTT. The full variable domain, in which reference TRBV30 and TRBJ1-1 provide the parts outside the CDR3, is SQTIHQWPATLVQPVGSPLSLECTVEGTSNPNLYWYRQAAGRGLQLLFYSVGIGQISSEVPQNLSASRPQDRQFILSSKKLLLSDSGFYLCAWKENTEAFFGQGTRLTVV.

The V call is TRBV4-2, the J call TRBJ1-1; D unclear. Per the germline V gene, CDR1 is LGHNA and CDR2 is YNFKEQ. With 0 bases removed from V and 1 base from J, the gap between germline ends came to 9 bases. The CDR3 length is 15 residues. The CDR3 region is CASSQDTGPNTEAFF. The CDR3 DNA follows: TGTGCCAGCAGCCAAGATACCGGGCCGAACACTGAAGCTTTCTTT.

The V and J genes are TRBV9 and TRBJ2-1, with D possibly TRBD2 on 5 matching bases. The length of the CDR3 is 12 residues. CDR1 and CDR2 from the germline V gene are SGDLS and YYNGEE. V shed 3 bases and J shed 9 bases, with 10 bases lying between them. CDR3 DNA sequence: TGTGCCAGCAGCGCCGTAGCGCCTGAGCAGTTCTTC. It is translated as CASSAVAPEQFF.

The J gene is TRBJ2-1, the V gene TRBV5-4; 7 bases are a match to TRBD2. Trimming at V came to 0 bases and at J to 6 bases, leaving 6 bases not matched to a gene. The CDR3 totals 15 residues. The germline V gene has CDR1 SGHNT and CDR2 YYREEE (reference sequence). The CDR3 reads CASSLVASGGNEQFF. The CDR3 DNA reads TGTGCCAGCAGCTTGGTAGCTAGCGGAGGCAATGAGCAGTTCTTC.

This clone was counted a few times. V usage is TRBV5-1 and J usage is TRBJ2-5; perhaps TRBD2 as D (7 bases). This CDR3 contains 14 residues. V was shortened by 4 bases and J by 5 bases, with 15 bases between the two germline ends. CDR1 and CDR2 (germline): SGHRS, YFSETQ. The CDR3 is CASSPSGGRETQYF. CDR3 nucleotide sequence: TGCGCCAGCAGCCCCTCGGGGGGCCGTGAGACCCAGTACTTC.

This chain connects TRBV4-1 to TRBJ1-3; 8 nucleotides line up with TRBD1. V lost 4 bases, J lost 5 bases, and 7 bases stayed unmatched. CDR3 size: 15 residues. CDR1 and CDR2 (germline): MGHRA, YSYEKL. Here the CDR3 DNA reads TGCGCCAGCAGCCTAGAACAGGGGGGGCGAAACACCATATATTTT. Its protein product is CASSLEQGGRNTIYF.

This sequence joins TRBV14 and TRBJ2-3; TRBD1 matches 7 bases. The CDR3 has 17 amino acids. Unmatched junction bases numbered 8, after V lost 0 bases and J lost 2 bases. Germline CDR1 is SGHDN and CDR2 is FVKESK. The CDR3 reads CASSQDGNRGYTDTQYF. DNA for the CDR3: TGTGCCAGCAGCCAAGATGGTAACAGGGGTTACACAGATACGCAGTATTTT.

The chain combines TRBV7-9 with TRBJ1-2, with 7 bases lining up with TRBD1. CDR1 and CDR2 (germline): SEHNR, FQNEAQ (reference sequence). The V segment lost 5 bases and the J segment 1 base; nucleotides outside the gene matches: 16. The CDR3 spans 18 residues. CDR3 sequence reads: CASSPMKPGQPLNYGYTF. CDR3 nucleotide sequence: TGTGCCAGCAGCCCGATGAAACCGGGACAGCCTCTTAACTATGGCTACACCTTC.

This clone was picked up one time. The CDR3 coding sequence is TGTGCCAGTAGTACGGGGGACAGGGCAGATACGCAGTATTTT. Translation gives CASSTGDRADTQYF. The V and J genes are TRBV19 and TRBJ2-3; 9 bases agree with TRBD1. The CDR3 contains 14 residues. CDR1 is LNHDA and CDR2 is SQIVND in the germline V gene (reference sequence). Losses at the gene ends were 4 bases for V and 4 bases for J; bases not matched to a gene: 3.